The 28 T cell receptor beta chains below all came from one sample that was sequenced in a study of blood T cell repertoires in COVID-19. Profiling relied on immunoSEQ multiplex PCR, and the TCRdb table lists in-frame clones only, not all of them. The sample contains some 290,000 clones, 70% to 90% of which appear only once. Source material: peripheral blood. The receptor set was obtained from a young woman with COVID-19, enrolled during active disease.

The chain is built from TRBV19 and TRBJ1-5; D might be TRBD1 (6 bases). CDR1 and CDR2 from the germline V gene are LNHDA and SQIVND (reference sequence). This CDR3 is built from 15 residues. The V and J ends lost 2 bases and 1 base respectively, with 9 bases between them. The CDR3 nucleotides are TGTGCCAGTAGTATAATGCAGGGGAGCAATCAGCCCCAGCATTTT. This sequence encodes CASSIMQGSNQPQHF.

V gene TRBV6-5 combines with J gene TRBJ1-5, with unresolved D. Trimming stripped 7 bases from V and 6 bases from J, with 16 bases between. The CDR3 is 14 amino acids. Germline CDR1 is MNHEY and CDR2 is SVGAGI. Here the CDR3 DNA reads TGTGCCAGCAACGATCCCCCTACCGCTCAGCCCCAGCATTTT. Protein: CASNDPPTAQPQHF.

The sample holds one count of this clone. The chain links TRBV9 to TRBJ2-2; 12 bases match TRBD2. This CDR3 spans 17 amino acids. V trimming: 4 bases; J trimming: 5 bases; junction bases outside the gene matches: 9. Germline V gives CDR1 SGDLS, CDR2 YYNGEE. Written as DNA, the CDR3 is TGTGCCAGCAGCACCACTCCTAGCGGGGGGGCAACCGGGGAGCTGTTTTTT. It specifies CASSTTPSGGATGELFF.

The V call is TRBV20-1, the J call TRBJ2-7, with 7 bases fitting TRBD1. The junction had 2 bases not matched to a gene; V was cut back by 5 bases and J by 7 bases. Germline-derived CDR1 and CDR2 are DFQATT and SNEGSKA (reference sequence). The CDR3 is 10 residues long. The CDR3 loop is CSAQDREQYF. In nucleotides, the CDR3 is TGCAGTGCTCAGGACAGGGAGCAGTACTTC.

CDR3 protein: CASSPRTGRNGYTF. The CDR3 DNA is TGTGCCAGCTCACCAAGGACAGGGAGGAATGGCTACACCTTC. The chain recombines TRBV18 with TRBJ1-2; 8 bases are a match to TRBD1. CDR3 length equals 14 residues. V shed 2 bases, J shed 6 bases, and the junction held 5 bases outside the gene matches. Germline V gene lookup returns CDR1 KGHSH and CDR2 LQKENI.

CDR3 sequence reads: CASSSQRLEAFF. As DNA, the CDR3 is TGTGCCAGCAGTTCCCAGCGGCTTGAAGCTTTCTTT. The chain carries TRBV12-3 or TRBV12-4 and TRBJ1-1; D is unclear. This CDR3 has 12 amino acids. Trimming shortened V by 4 bases and J by 7 bases, and 10 bases separated the two germline ends.

This clone has a single count. The rearrangement links TRBV3-1 (or the pseudogene TRBV3-2) to TRBJ2-3; 9 bases are shared with TRBD1. The germline V gene encodes CDR1 LGHDT and CDR2 YNNKEL (reference sequence). V was pared by 3 bases and J by 5 bases, with 9 bases of the junction left unmatched. The CDR3 extends over 16 amino acids. The CDR3 DNA reads as TGTGCCAGCAGCCATGGGGGACAGGGCAACCGAGATACGCAGTATTTT. This translates into CASSHGGQGNRDTQYF.

The rearrangement joins TRBV19 to TRBJ2-1; D gene uncertain. Trimming took 1 base from V and 4 from J, leaving 8 bases between them. This CDR3 is 14 amino acids long. The germline CDR1 and CDR2 sequences are LNHDA and SQIVND (reference sequence). The CDR3 region is CASSIGELYNEQFF. The CDR3 DNA sequence: TGTGCCAGTAGTATAGGAGAGCTATACAATGAGCAGTTCTTC.

This sequence joins TRBV7-2 and TRBJ2-3; 10 bases map to TRBD2. There are 15 residues in the CDR3. Germline V gives CDR1 SGHTA, CDR2 FQGNSA. The V gene end was trimmed by 4 bases and the J gene end by 4 bases; junction bases not matched to a gene: 5. The CDR3 DNA is TGTGCCAGCAGCTACCAGCGGGGGGGCCCAGATACGCAGTATTTT. It codes for CASSYQRGGPDTQYF.

This chain links TRBV5-5 with TRBJ2-7; D is perhaps TRBD2 (5 bases). The CDR3 is made up of 14 amino acids. CDR1 SGHKS and CDR2 YYEKEE come from the germline V gene (reference sequence). Trimming took 2 bases from V and 3 from J, leaving 12 bases between them. The CDR3 sequence: CASSFGRSGYEQYF. The CDR3 bases are TGTGCCAGCAGCTTTGGCCGCAGCGGCTACGAGCAGTACTTC.

The V call is TRBV21-1, the J call TRBJ2-4; the table's D gene call, TRBD2, was not cross checked with the DNA. TRBV21-1 is tagged as a pseudogene. The CDR3 is 18 amino acids. This CDR3 is CASSKELTSGETKNIQYF. The CDR3 DNA reads as TGTGCCAGCAGCAAAGAACTGACTAGCGGGGAAACCAAAAACATTCAGTACTTC.

Turning to this clone: Other DNA variants within this sample encode the same CDR3. The chain couples TRBV3-1 (or the pseudogene TRBV3-2) to TRBJ1-2, with D unresolved. CDR1 is LGHDT, CDR2 YNNKEL, per germline (reference sequence). Trimming cost V 3 bases and J 0 bases, with 5 bases left between them. This CDR3 contains 13 residues. CDR3 coding DNA: TGTGCCAGCAGCCAGGGCCCTAACTATGGCTACACCTTC. Its protein is CASSQGPNYGYTF.

In DNA, the CDR3 is TGTGCCAGCAGCCTCTCGACTAGCGGGGGGCAGGAGACCCAGTACTTC. It encodes CASSLSTSGGQETQYF. This chain joins TRBV7-2 and TRBJ2-5, with 13 bases that match TRBD2. The CDR3 length is 16 residues. CDR1 SGHTA and CDR2 FQGNSA come from the germline V gene. The junction had 8 bases not matched to a gene; V was cut back by 5 bases and J by 5 bases.

The V call is TRBV6-1, the J call TRBJ1-2; D gene unclear. The V gene's germline CDR1 is MNHNS and CDR2 SASEGT. The length of the CDR3 is 14 residues. V gave up 2 bases and J gave up 7 bases, with 14 bases separating them. The CDR3 sequence: CASSESLRSPGYTF. CDR3 nucleotide sequence: TGTGCCAGCAGTGAATCACTTAGATCCCCTGGCTACACCTTC.

The V gene is TRBV5-8, the J gene TRBJ2-7, with a tentative D call TRBD2 (6 bases). This CDR3 has 16 amino acids. CDR1 SGHTS and CDR2 YDEGEE come from the germline V gene. The V end was cut by 4 bases, the J end by 1 base, with 18 bases between. The CDR3 here is CASSHTWDFSSYEQYF. The CDR3 DNA sequence: TGTGCCAGCAGCCATACTTGGGACTTCTCATCCTACGAGCAGTACTTC.

The chain combines TRBV6-5 with TRBJ1-6, with D perhaps matching TRBD1 (6 bases). The V gene lost 6 bases and the J gene lost 9 bases, with 12 bases spanning the gap. CDR3 length: 13 residues. Germline V gene sequence: CDR1 MNHEY, CDR2 SVGAGI. The CDR3 DNA reads TGTGCCAGCAGCCAGGGGAGGGGTTCACCCCTCCACTTT. Translated: CASSQGRGSPLHF.

The chain combines TRBV5-1 with TRBJ1-1; 9 bases match TRBD1. The V segment lost 0 bases and the J segment 4 bases; nucleotides outside the gene matches: 4. Germline V gives CDR1 SGHRS, CDR2 YFSETQ. The CDR3 contains 15 residues. The CDR3 region has the DNA TGCGCCAGCAGCTTGGCCAGGGACAGGGCCACTGAAGCTTTCTTT. It yields the protein CASSLARDRATEAFF. Filled out from reference TRBV5-1 and TRBJ1-1, the complete variable domain reads KAGVTQTPRYLIKTRGQQVTLSCSPISGHRSVSWYQQTPGQGLQFLFEYFSETQRNKGNFPGRFSGRQFSNSRSEMNVSTLELGDSALYLCASSLARDRATEAFFGQGTRLTVV.

This chain uses TRBV29-1 with TRBJ1-6, with D possibly matching TRBD1 (6 bases). The length of the CDR3 is 14 residues. With 6 bases removed from V and 8 bases from J, the gap between germline ends came to 17 bases. Germline CDR1 and CDR2: SQVTM and ANQGSEA. The CDR3 bases are TGCAGCGTCGCTGACAGGTTGGGGGATTCACCCCTCCACTTT. Protein product: CSVADRLGDSPLHF.

The gene calls are TRBV27 and TRBJ1-6; 7 nucleotides align to TRBD1. This CDR3 is built from 17 residues. CDR1 and CDR2 (germline): MNHEY, SMNVEV (reference sequence). Germline trimming cut 5 bases from V and 0 bases from J; bases unmatched to any gene: 7. The CDR3 reads CASSPQGGSSYNSPLHF. In nucleotides, the CDR3 is TGTGCCAGCAGTCCCCAGGGGGGAAGCTCCTATAATTCACCCCTCCACTTT.

The chain uses TRBV6-5 and TRBJ2-1; 8 nucleotides line up with TRBD1. Unmatched junction bases numbered 7, after V lost 5 bases and J lost 4 bases. CDR1 is MNHEY and CDR2 is SVGAGI in the germline V gene. This CDR3 is built from 15 residues. Here the CDR3 reads CASSPGTGNYNEQFF. The CDR3, as DNA: TGTGCCAGCAGTCCCGGGACAGGTAATTACAATGAGCAGTTCTTC.

V and J are TRBV5-6 and TRBJ1-2; 8 bases match TRBD1. CDR3 length: 14 residues. V lost 4 bases and J lost 4; bases outside the gene matches: 6. Germline V lookup: CDR1 SGHDT, CDR2 YYEEEE. The CDR3 loop is CASSPTGELYGYTF. The DNA for the CDR3 is TGTGCCAGCAGCCCGACAGGGGAACTCTATGGCTACACCTTC.

The chain uses TRBV2 and TRBJ2-7; D gene ambiguous. Germline V gives CDR1 SNHLY, CDR2 FYNNEI. The ends were cut back, 6 bases at V and 2 bases at J, with 11 bases in the middle. CDR3 length: 13 residues. CDR3: CASRPRYAYEQYF. For the CDR3, the DNA is TGTGCCAGCAGACCCAGATACGCCTACGAGCAGTACTTC.

The V call is TRBV6-2 or TRBV6-3, the J call TRBJ2-1; 7 nucleotides agree with TRBD1. Looked up from germline, CDR1 is MNHEY and CDR2 is SVGEGT. Trimming took 5 bases from V and 10 from J; bases not matched to a gene: 5. This CDR3 spans 12 amino acids. The CDR3 sequence: CASSPRDREQFF. Written as DNA, the CDR3 is TGTGCCAGCAGTCCCCGGGACAGAGAGCAGTTCTTC.

The chain uses TRBV6-1 and TRBJ2-2; D gene ambiguous. The CDR3 is 15 residues long. The germline V gene has CDR1 MNHNS and CDR2 SASEGT. Trimming left V 2 bases short and J 5 bases short, with 12 bases between. CDR3 nucleotide sequence: TGTGCCAGCAGTGAATTTCGGGTCCGAACCGGGGAGCTGTTTTTT. It specifies CASSEFRVRTGELFF.

Only one count was recorded for this clone. The rearrangement joins TRBV7-9 to TRBJ2-7; a weak D match, TRBD1 (7 bases). From germline, CDR1 is SEHNR and CDR2 FQNEAQ (reference sequence). This CDR3 is built from 13 residues. V was clipped by 5 bases and J by 3 bases, with 11 bases between them. CDR3 region: CASSTGDSYEQYF. CDR3 DNA: TGTGCCAGCAGCACGGGGGACAGCTACGAGCAGTACTTC.

As for this clone: The DNA is omitted, as the CDR3 cannot be located on it reliably, and the CDR3 follows TCRdb's listing. V and J are TRBV18 and TRBJ2-5; the D segment call TRBD1 is taken from the table without a DNA check. The CDR3 has 15 residues if both end residues are counted. Germline assignment: CDR1 KGHSH and CDR2 LQKENI. The CDR3: CASSPSWGTGAHRYF.

CDR3 bases: TGTGCCAGTAGTAAGTATAGTTCTAGCGGGGTCAATGAGCAGTTCTTC. As protein: CASSKYSSSGVNEQFF. The chain combines TRBV19 with TRBJ2-1, with 9 nucleotides matching TRBD2. J was trimmed by 6 bases and V by 4 bases; bases with no gene match: 10. This CDR3 contains 16 residues. CDR1 and CDR2 (germline): LNHDA, SQIVND (reference sequence).

The rearrangement joins TRBV6-5 to TRBJ1-4; D remains ambiguous. CDR3 length equals 15 residues. CDR1 and CDR2 (germline): MNHEY, SVGAGI. Trimming stripped 2 bases from V and 0 bases from J, with 7 bases between. CDR3 region: CASSYAGTTNEKLFF. The CDR3 coding sequence is TGTGCCAGCAGTTACGCCGGGACAACTAATGAAAAACTGTTTTTT.